A single sample gave rise to the 8 T cell receptor beta chains below, sequenced in a study of blood T cell repertoires in COVID-19. Profiling relied on immunoSEQ multiplex PCR, and the TCRdb table lists in-frame clones only, not all of them. The sample yields 150,000 or so clones, approximately 83% seen once. The specimen sequenced was PBMCs or T cells enriched from blood (not recorded which). These receptors were obtained from a man aged 45-65 years who had recovered from COVID-19.

The chain couples TRBV19 to TRBJ1-1; TRBD1 matches 7 bases. Unmatched junction bases numbered 3, after V lost 4 bases and J lost 4 bases. The CDR3 spans 13 residues. The germline gives CDR1 LNHDA, CDR2 SQIVND (reference sequence). This CDR3 reads CASSTRQGTEAFF. The CDR3 nucleotides read TGTGCCAGTAGTACGCGACAGGGCACTGAAGCTTTCTTT.

The chain couples TRBV27 to TRBJ1-1, with D possibly TRBD1 on 6 matching bases. V lost 6 bases and J lost 5, with 19 bases in between. This CDR3 has 15 amino acids. The germline CDR1 and CDR2 sequences are MNHEY and SMNVEV (reference sequence). The CDR3 reads CASRTQGRGGTEAFF. The CDR3 DNA reads TGTGCCAGCAGAACCCAGGGGCGCGGGGGGACTGAAGCTTTCTTT.

This clone was picked up one time. This sequence joins TRBV7-9 and TRBJ2-2, with D possibly being TRBD2 (5 bases). The CDR3 contains 14 residues. The germline V gene has CDR1 SEHNR and CDR2 FQNEAQ (reference sequence). Trimming cost V 5 bases and J 3 bases, with 10 bases left between them. The CDR3 DNA is TGTGCCAGCAGCCCTAAGGAGGACACCGGGGAGCTGTTTTTT. Translated: CASSPKEDTGELFF.

The rearrangement links TRBV4-2 to TRBJ1-1; a weak D match, TRBD1 (5 bases). CDR1 is LGHNA and CDR2 is YNFKEQ in the germline V gene. The length of the CDR3 is 15 residues. Trimming stripped 0 bases from V and 1 base from J, with 9 bases between. CDR3 region: CASSQDDSSNTEAFF. CDR3 sequence (DNA): TGTGCCAGCAGCCAAGACGACAGCTCGAACACTGAAGCTTTCTTT.

The chain uses TRBV18 and TRBJ1-1; the D gene is possibly TRBD1 (5 bases). The V end was cut by 4 bases, the J end by 5 bases, with 20 bases between. Germline V gene lookup returns CDR1 KGHSH and CDR2 LQKENI. This CDR3 contains 16 residues. The CDR3 loop reads CASSLKGIGGGTEAFF. CDR3 nucleotides: TGTGCCAGCTCACTAAAGGGGATAGGCGGGGGGACTGAAGCTTTCTTT.

This chain uses TRBV18 with TRBJ2-3; D uncertain. The CDR3 covers 13 residues. Germline lookup yields CDR1 KGHSH and CDR2 LQKENI. Trimming removed 6 bases at V and 6 bases at J, with 13 bases between. CDR3 coding DNA: TGTGCCAGCTCTAGCCGTACCTCCGATACGCAGTATTTT. Amino acid sequence: CASSSRTSDTQYF.

This clone was seen once. The V call is TRBV19, the J call TRBJ1-2; 7 nucleotides match TRBD1. This CDR3 comprises 15 residues. The J segment lost 4 bases and the V segment lost 0 bases, leaving 5 bases of the junction unmatched. Germline CDR1 reads LNHDA; CDR2 reads SQIVND (reference sequence). The CDR3 bases are TGTGCCAGTAGTATAGATCCCGGGACAGTCTATGGCTACACCTTC. Translating it yields CASSIDPGTVYGYTF.

For the CDR3, the DNA is TGTGCCAGCAGCTTAGTAGGGGGGGATAATTCACCCCTCCACTTT. This encodes CASSLVGGDNSPLHF. The chain has TRBV7-2 and TRBJ1-6; possible D gene TRBD1, 6 bases. This CDR3 comprises 15 residues. In germline, CDR1 is SGHTA, CDR2 FQGNSA. The V and J ends lost 1 base and 5 bases respectively, with 9 bases between them.